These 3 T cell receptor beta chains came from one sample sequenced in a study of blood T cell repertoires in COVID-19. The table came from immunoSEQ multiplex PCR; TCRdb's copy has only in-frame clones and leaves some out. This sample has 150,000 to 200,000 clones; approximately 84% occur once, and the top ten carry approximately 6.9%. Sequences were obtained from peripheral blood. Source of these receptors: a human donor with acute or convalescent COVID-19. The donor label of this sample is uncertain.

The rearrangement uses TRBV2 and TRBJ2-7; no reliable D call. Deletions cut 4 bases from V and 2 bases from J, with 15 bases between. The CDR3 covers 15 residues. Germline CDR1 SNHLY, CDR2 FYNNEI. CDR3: CASSVNTGGAYEQYF. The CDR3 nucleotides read TGTGCCAGCAGTGTAAACACGGGTGGAGCCTACGAGCAGTACTTC. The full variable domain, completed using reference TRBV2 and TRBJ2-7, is EPEVTQTPSHQVTQMGQEVILRCVPISNHLYFYWYRQILGQKVEFLVSFYNNEISEKSEIFDDQFSVERPDGSNFTLKIRSTKLEDSAMYFCASSVNTGGAYEQYFGPGTRLTVT.

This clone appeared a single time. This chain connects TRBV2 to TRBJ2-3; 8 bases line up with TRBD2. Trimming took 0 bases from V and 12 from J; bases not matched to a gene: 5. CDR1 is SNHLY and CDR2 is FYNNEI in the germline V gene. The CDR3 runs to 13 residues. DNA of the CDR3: TGTGCCAGCAGTGAAGCAGGAGGACTAGCTCAGTATTTT. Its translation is CASSEAGGLAQYF.

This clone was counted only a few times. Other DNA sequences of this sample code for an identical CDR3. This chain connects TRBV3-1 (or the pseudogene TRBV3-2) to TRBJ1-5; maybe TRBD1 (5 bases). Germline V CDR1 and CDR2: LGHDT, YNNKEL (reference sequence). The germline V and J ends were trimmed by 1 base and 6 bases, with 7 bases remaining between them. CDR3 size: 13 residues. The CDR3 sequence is CASSQVGGQPQHF. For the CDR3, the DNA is TGTGCCAGCAGCCAAGTGGGGGGTCAGCCCCAGCATTTT.